This TCR beta chain appears in the sequencing data of a study of cytomegalovirus exposure and HLA in healthy donors (TCRdb year 2017). Regarding the complete study: According to an earlier analysis of several hundred of the donors, about 190 million T cells yielded 117 million unique TCR beta sequences and 276 Gb of sequence data. In addition to the first cohort of hundreds of subjects, a separate validation cohort of around 110 different subjects was used. High-throughput TCR immunosequencing, statistical association of individual TCRs with disease status, and machine learning were combined to predict cytomegalovirus infection status. The study aimed to test whether signatures of past pathogen exposure could be identified by cataloging public T cell receptors. The study used immunosequencing to profile the T cell repertoires of approximately 630 subjects and linked those repertoires to cytomegalovirus serostatus. To study patterns of TCR occurrence, a later analysis re-analyzed previously published TCR beta repertoires from 666 donors and added high-resolution HLA genotyping. Because of strong linkage in the cohort, roughly five DR-DQ haplotypes were treated as single units for association and clustering. Of the 300 to 450 genotyped donors, roughly 80% were placed in the genetic ancestry cluster associated with self-reported Caucasian donors. HLA typing covered class I and class II loci at four-digit resolution. In an earlier analysis of around 540 of the donors, high-throughput TCR beta sequencing was used to judge whether each TCR beta V gene segment behaved as functional or pseudogenic. A later genetic analysis took genome-wide SNP genotypes for 398 of the 666 donors and used that subset as a discovery cohort. Donor age, sex, ethnicity and CMV serostatus were compiled alongside the repertoire data. In the later analysis, no new phenotypic data were used to find candidate immune exposures; instead, reliance was placed on TCR beta sequences and their occurrence across donors. On average, roughly 240,000 unique TCR beta nucleotide sequences were sequenced per donor among about 400 genotyped donors of the cohort, with roughly 18% of those sequences being non-productive. About 280 gigabases of sequencing data and 70 million to 95 million unique TCR sequences made up an early release that covered fewer than 650 HLA-typed donors. The number of donors typed differed by locus, with about 629-630 for A, B, C, DRB1 and DQB1, around 560 for DQA1, some 570 for DPA1, and about 450 for DPB1. All discovery cohort repertoires had been generated on a single sequencing platform.

Worth noting for this clone: It lacks a known antigen. Qualities for individual bases were not recorded, and no much larger clone is one base off.

To prepare the library, the immunoSEQ multiplex PCR assay was applied. The multiplex PCR relied on a mix of 60 forward primers for TCR Vbeta segments and 13 reverse primers for TCR Jbeta segments. The CDR3 region of rearranged TCR beta genes was amplified from genomic DNA by a multiplex PCR assay. On the Illumina HiSeq System, the amplified TCR beta libraries were sequenced as 87-base-pair reads. The authors processed their data as follows. Across the 670 or so repertoires, a later analysis counted around 80 million unique TCR beta chains, approximately 10 million of which were shared by at least two donors. Raw reads were error-corrected and collapsed into unique sequences by a nearest-neighbor algorithm in which closely related sequences were merged to remove PCR and sequencing errors. CDR3 sequences were aligned to IMGT reference sequences to assign V, D and J gene segments. For a sequence to be retained, at least a six-nucleotide match to both a V gene segment and a J gene segment was required. A rearrangement counted as productive if the CDR3 had no stop codons and remained in frame with V and J, and every other rearrangement counted as non-productive. CDR3 was defined according to IMGT convention as the region running from the second conserved V-encoded cysteine to the conserved J-encoded phenylalanine. In an earlier analysis of around 540 of the donors, sequences lacking an unambiguous match to a single V gene segment were excluded. In an earlier analysis of a few hundred of the donors, a V segment was called functional when productive rearrangements were above 56.7%, and segregating when the standard deviation between donors exceeded 5%. A statistical classification framework was built for diagnosing cytomegalovirus status from the catalog of TCR beta chain sequences. In a later analysis, V and J genes were assigned by comparing TCR nucleotide sequences against IMGT/GENE-DB human TR gene sequences. The TCRdist pipeline was used in a later analysis to assign CDR3 sequences and most-parsimonious VDJ recombination scenarios. In a later analysis, each TCR beta chain was defined by its CDR3 amino acid sequence together with its V-gene family, and reads lacking a unique V-gene family were excluded. A later analysis removed roughly 590 highly shared, low-generation-probability nucleotide sequences to deal with suspected cross-contamination and a sequencing artifact. A later analysis calculated a clonal expansion index for each public chain from normalized within-repertoire ranks of inferred template counts. Generation probabilities in a later analysis came from a VDJ recombination model fitted to out-of-frame rearrangements, and those results were checked against IGoR. In a later analysis, TCR-TCR, TCR-HLA and TCR-CMV co-occurrence was scored with hypergeometric tests, and a repertoire-size bias correction was applied to TCR pairs. A later analysis estimated false discovery rates by permuting HLA or CMV assignments 20 times. A later analysis grouped co-occurring TCRs with DBSCAN, adding TCRdist sequence similarity when clustering within HLA-allele-positive subsets. Co-occurrence clustering excluded repertoires with fewer than 30,000 or more than 120,000 public chains, plus five with anomalous nucleotide sharing. Sourced from immuneACCESS, this table was stored by TCRdb with only in-frame sequences that have V and J called. A share of the clones is absent; for the studies checked, an unresolved V gene accounts for under half, and the remainder has no known explanation. Clonal size and the V and J genes are those of that table, whereas D and trimming came from the DNA. In all, the sample holds about 81,000 clones, and around 80% of those were seen once. Jointly, the top ten make up roughly 3% of the sample.

The cohort consisted of hundreds of healthy bone marrow donors. At the time of sampling, all cohort members were nominally healthy, though unrecorded immune exposures were likely present. The donor was CMV seropositive and belonged to the group of 250 to 350 seropositive cohort members. Each donor provided a peripheral blood sample, and peripheral blood mononuclear cells were used for TCR beta sequencing. Genomic DNA extraction from the blood cell samples was performed with the Qiagen DNeasy Blood Extraction Kit. Summary of the overall study and its limitations: Assigning TCR associations to individual alleles was difficult when HLA alleles, especially DR and DQ, strongly co-occurred. In a later analysis, HLA-associated TCR beta chains were found to be more clonally expanded and to have lower generation probabilities than equally common non-associated chains. Most CMV-associated TCR beta chains appeared to be HLA-restricted in a later analysis, and the HLA associations seemed to be driven largely by CMV exposure. According to a later genetic analysis, donors in an Asian-associated ancestry cluster had fewer N-insertions in productive TCRs than the roughly 670-donor mean. Because counts were too low, some 16 rarely observed V segments, including chromosome 9 orphons, were excluded from the earlier analysis of 587 of the donors. HLA typing was unavailable for some donors at each locus, so association tests used only the typed subset. A further reported finding was that TCR beta sequences accurately predicted the HLA-A and HLA-B alleles for most subjects in the first cohort. In this cohort, only TCR beta chains were sequenced, and detectable features were limited by the absence of alpha or paired-chain data. A cluster of highly shared sequence variants was judged likely to be a technical artifact of the sequencing pipeline. A later analysis reported that several top co-occurrence clusters appeared linked to parvovirus B19, influenza, CMV and Epstein-Barr virus. An association between a missense DCLRE1C variant and V-gene and J-gene trimming of TCR beta chains was found in a later genetic analysis and replicated in an independent cohort. In vitro tests confirmed that three of the cytomegalovirus-associated TCR beta chains recognize cytomegalovirus antigens. The only immune exposure information available for the cohort was CMV serostatus. The classifier was reported to diagnose cytomegalovirus status with high specificity and sensitivity in both the original and validation cohorts. Across donors, most TCR sequences were observed very rarely, whereas some public TCRs were present in many individuals. In a later analysis, the rate of TCR association differed among HLA loci, with DRB1 alleles having the most associated TCRs and HLA-C alleles having the fewest. The authors suggested that the approach could potentially be extended to other disease states and immunological phenotypes. In the study, approximately 160 TCR beta chains were listed as associated with cytomegalovirus. In a later analysis, 15,000 to 20,000 TCR beta sequences were associated with specific HLA alleles at a false discovery rate of 0.05. In an earlier analysis of 450 to 750 of the donors, most TCR beta V segments appeared in productive rearrangements about 87% or about 30% of the time, broadly matching IMGT annotations. Correlated functional status among segregating V segments might be attributable to linkage disequilibrium, but an unknown experimental factor could not be ruled out. Roughly uniform sequencing depth across donors was assumed in presence/absence analyses, although this assumption may not hold.

The sequenced material came from PBMCs. This TCR came from a man aged 50 to 60 in good health and CMV-seropositive.

The CDR3 reads CASCLAGKDTQYF. The nucleotide sequence reads as follows: TGTGCCAGCTGCCTAGCGGGAAAGGATACGCAGTATTTT. The rearrangement combines TRBV2 with TRBJ2-3; the junction holds 9 bases that match TRBD2. Its CDR3 holds 13 amino acids, cysteine through phenylalanine. Kept here is only the CDR3 DNA, which spans 39 bases and is read in frame from base 1. CDR1 and CDR2 (SNHLY, FYNNEI) derive from the germline V gene. Trimming accounts for 8 bases at V and 6 bases at J, while the number of junction bases matched to no gene is 6. Reference TRBV2 and TRBJ2-3 genes cover what lies past the CDR3, so the full variable domain is EPEVTQTPSHQVTQMGQEVILRCVPISNHLYFYWYRQILGQKVEFLVSFYNNEISEKSEIFDDQFSVERPDGSNFTLKIRSTKLEDSAMYFCASCLAGKDTQYFGPGTRLTVL.